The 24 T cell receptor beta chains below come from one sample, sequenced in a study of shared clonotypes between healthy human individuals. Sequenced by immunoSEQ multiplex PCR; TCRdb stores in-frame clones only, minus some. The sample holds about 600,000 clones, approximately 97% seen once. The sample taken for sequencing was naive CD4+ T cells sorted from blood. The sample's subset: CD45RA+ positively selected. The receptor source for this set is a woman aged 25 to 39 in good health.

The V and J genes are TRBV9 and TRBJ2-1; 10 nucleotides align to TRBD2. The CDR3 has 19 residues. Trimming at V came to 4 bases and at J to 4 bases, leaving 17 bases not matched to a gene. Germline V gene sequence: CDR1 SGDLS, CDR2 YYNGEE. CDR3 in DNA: TGTGCCAGCAGCCAAGATCGGTCGTGGCTAGCGGGAGTTTACAATGAGCAGTTCTTC. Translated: CASSQDRSWLAGVYNEQFF.

CDR3 sequence reads: CASHRDTNYEQYF. The CDR3 coding sequence is TGTGCCAGCCACCGGGACACCAACTACGAGCAGTACTTC. The chain carries TRBV30 and TRBJ2-5; possibly TRBD1 for D (6 bases). The DNA matches TRBJ2-7 better at its end, which makes the J call doubtful. Per the germline V gene, CDR1 is GTSNPN and CDR2 is SVGIG (reference sequence). The CDR3 consists of 13 residues.

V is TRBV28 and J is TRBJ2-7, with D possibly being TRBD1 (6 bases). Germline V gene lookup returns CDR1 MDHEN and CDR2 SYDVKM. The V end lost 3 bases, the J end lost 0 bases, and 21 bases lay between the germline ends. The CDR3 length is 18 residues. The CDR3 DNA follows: TGTGCCAGCAGTTTTTACCCCCAACTGCAGGGGAGCTCCTACGAGCAGTACTTC. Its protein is CASSFYPQLQGSSYEQYF.

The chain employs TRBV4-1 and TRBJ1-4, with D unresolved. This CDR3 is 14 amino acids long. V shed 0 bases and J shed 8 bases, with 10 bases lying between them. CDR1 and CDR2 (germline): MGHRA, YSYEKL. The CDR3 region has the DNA TGCGCCAGCAGCCAAGATGGGAGAGTGGAAAAACTGTTTTTT. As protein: CASSQDGRVEKLFF.

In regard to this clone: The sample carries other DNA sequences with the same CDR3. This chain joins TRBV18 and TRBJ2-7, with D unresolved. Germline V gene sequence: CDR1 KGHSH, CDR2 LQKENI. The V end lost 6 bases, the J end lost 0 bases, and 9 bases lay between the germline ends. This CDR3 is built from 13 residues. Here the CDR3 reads CASSPSLSYEQYF. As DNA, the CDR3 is TGTGCCAGCTCTCCCTCCCTCTCCTACGAGCAGTACTTC. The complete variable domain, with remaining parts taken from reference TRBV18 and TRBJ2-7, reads NAGVMQNPRHLVRRRGQEARLRCSPMKGHSHVYWYRQLPEEGLKFMVYLQKENIIDESGMPKERFSAEFPKEGPSILRIQQVVRGDSAAYFCASSPSLSYEQYFGPGTRLTVT.

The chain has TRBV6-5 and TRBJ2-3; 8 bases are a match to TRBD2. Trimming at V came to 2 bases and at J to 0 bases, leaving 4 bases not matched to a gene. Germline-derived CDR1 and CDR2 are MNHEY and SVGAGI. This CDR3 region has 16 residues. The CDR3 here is CASSYEVAGSTDTQYF. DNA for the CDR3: TGTGCCAGCAGTTACGAGGTAGCGGGAAGCACAGATACGCAGTATTTT.

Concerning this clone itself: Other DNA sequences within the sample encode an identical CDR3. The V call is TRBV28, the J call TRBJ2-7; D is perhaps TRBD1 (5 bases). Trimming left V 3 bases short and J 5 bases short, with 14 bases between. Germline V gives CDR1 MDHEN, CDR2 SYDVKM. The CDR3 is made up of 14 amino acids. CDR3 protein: CASSLRQGGDEQYF. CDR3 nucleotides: TGTGCCAGCAGTTTGAGGCAGGGTGGAGACGAGCAGTACTTC.

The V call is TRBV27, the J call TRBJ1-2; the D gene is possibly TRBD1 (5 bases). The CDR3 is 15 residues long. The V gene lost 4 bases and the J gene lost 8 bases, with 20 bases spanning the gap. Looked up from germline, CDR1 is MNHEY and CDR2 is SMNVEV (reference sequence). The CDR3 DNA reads TGTGCCAGCAGTTACAAGGCCCCGGGGGTGGGCGGCTACACCTTC. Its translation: CASSYKAPGVGGYTF.

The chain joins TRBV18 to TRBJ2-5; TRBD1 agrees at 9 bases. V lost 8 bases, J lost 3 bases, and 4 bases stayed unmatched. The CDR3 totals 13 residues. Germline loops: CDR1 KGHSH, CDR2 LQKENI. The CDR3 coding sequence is TGTGCCAGCACCCGGGACAGGGAAGAGACCCAGTACTTC. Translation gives CASTRDREETQYF. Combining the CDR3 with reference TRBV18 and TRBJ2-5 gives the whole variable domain NAGVMQNPRHLVRRRGQEARLRCSPMKGHSHVYWYRQLPEEGLKFMVYLQKENIIDESGMPKERFSAEFPKEGPSILRIQQVVRGDSAAYFCASTRDREETQYFGPGTRLLVL.

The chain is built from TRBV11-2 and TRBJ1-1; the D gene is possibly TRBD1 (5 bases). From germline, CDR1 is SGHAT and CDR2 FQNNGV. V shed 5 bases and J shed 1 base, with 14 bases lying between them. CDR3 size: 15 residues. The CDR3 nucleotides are TGTGCCAGCAGCCGGAACCAGGGAAAGAACACTGAAGCTTTCTTT. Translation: CASSRNQGKNTEAFF.

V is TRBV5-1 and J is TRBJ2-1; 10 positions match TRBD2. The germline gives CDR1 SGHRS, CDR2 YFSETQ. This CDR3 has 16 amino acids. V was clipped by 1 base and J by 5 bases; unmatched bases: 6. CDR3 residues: CASSLFLAGADNEQFF. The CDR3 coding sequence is TGCGCCAGCAGCTTGTTCCTAGCGGGAGCAGACAATGAGCAGTTCTTC.

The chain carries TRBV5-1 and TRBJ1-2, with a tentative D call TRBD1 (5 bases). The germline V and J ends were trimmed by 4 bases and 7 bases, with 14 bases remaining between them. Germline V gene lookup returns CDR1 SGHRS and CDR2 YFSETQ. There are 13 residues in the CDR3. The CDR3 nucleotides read TGCGCCAGCAGCACAGGACCAAGAACTGGCTACACCTTC. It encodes CASSTGPRTGYTF.

This chain's CDR3 is CASSPGGSDTQYF. CDR3 nucleotides: TGCGCCAGCAGCCCGGGGGGGTCAGATACGCAGTATTTT. The chain is built from TRBV5-1 and TRBJ2-3, with 8 bases that match TRBD2. With 4 bases clipped from V and 4 bases from J, the junction kept 2 bases outside the gene matches. CDR1 is SGHRS, CDR2 YFSETQ, per germline. The CDR3 length is 13 residues.

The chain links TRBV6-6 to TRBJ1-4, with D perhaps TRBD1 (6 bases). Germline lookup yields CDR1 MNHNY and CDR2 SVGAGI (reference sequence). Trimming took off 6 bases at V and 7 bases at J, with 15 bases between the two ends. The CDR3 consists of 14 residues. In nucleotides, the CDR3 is TGTGCCAGCAGAGGACAGTCCGGTTCTGAAAAACTGTTTTTT. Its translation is CASRGQSGSEKLFF.

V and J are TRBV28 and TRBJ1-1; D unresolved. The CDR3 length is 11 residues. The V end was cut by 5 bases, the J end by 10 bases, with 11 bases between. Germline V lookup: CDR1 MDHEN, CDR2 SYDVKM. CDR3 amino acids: CASSTEGRAFF. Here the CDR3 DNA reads TGTGCCAGCAGTACGGAAGGCCGAGCTTTCTTT.

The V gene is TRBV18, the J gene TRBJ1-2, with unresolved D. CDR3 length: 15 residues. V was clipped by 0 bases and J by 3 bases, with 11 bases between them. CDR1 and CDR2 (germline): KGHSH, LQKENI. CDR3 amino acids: CASSPPGYEDYGYTF. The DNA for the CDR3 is TGTGCCAGCTCACCACCGGGGTATGAGGACTATGGCTACACCTTC.

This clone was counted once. Here the CDR3 reads CASSQEVWGGRPTRWYF. CDR3 sequence (DNA): TGCGCCAGCAGCCAAGAGGTCTGGGGGGGGAGGCCCACCCGGTGGTATTTT. The chain couples TRBV4-1 to TRBJ2-3, with 7 nucleotides matching TRBD2. The ends lost 0 bases at V and 14 bases at J; junction bases unmatched: 20. Per germline, CDR1 MGHRA and CDR2 YSYEKL. There are 17 residues in the CDR3.

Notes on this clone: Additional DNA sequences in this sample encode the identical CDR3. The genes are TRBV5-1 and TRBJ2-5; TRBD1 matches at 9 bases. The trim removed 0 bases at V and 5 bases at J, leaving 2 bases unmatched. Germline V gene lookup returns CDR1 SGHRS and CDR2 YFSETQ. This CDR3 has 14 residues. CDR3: CASSLDRGRETQYF. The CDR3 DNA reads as TGCGCCAGCAGCTTGGACAGGGGGCGGGAGACCCAGTACTTC.

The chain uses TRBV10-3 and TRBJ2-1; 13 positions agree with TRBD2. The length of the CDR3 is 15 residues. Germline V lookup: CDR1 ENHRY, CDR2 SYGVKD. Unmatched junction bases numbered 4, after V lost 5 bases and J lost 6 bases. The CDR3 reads CAISLTSGGTNEQFF. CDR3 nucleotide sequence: TGTGCCATCAGTCTGACTAGCGGGGGGACCAATGAGCAGTTCTTC.

CDR3 region: CASSRESSYEQYF. The CDR3 DNA sequence: TGTGCCAGCAGCCGCGAAAGTAGCTACGAGCAGTACTTC. The rearrangement links TRBV4-2 to TRBJ2-7, with no clear D. The CDR3 extends over 13 amino acids. Germline values: CDR1 LGHNA, CDR2 YNFKEQ. The ends were cut back, 4 bases at V and 3 bases at J, with 10 bases in the middle.

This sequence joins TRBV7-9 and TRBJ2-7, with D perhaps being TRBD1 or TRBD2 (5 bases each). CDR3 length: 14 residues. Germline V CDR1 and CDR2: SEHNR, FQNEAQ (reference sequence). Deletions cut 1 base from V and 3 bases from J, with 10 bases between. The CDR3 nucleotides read TGTGCCAGCAGCTTAGAGTGGGACGGCTACGAGCAGTACTTC. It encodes CASSLEWDGYEQYF.

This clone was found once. CDR3 sequence reads: CASRIRASSGNTIYF. As DNA, the CDR3 is TGTGCCAGCAGGATTCGGGCCAGCTCTGGAAACACCATATATTTT. The chain links TRBV6-5 to TRBJ1-3; D remains unclear. V was clipped by 6 bases and J by 0 bases, with 12 bases between them. The CDR3 covers 15 residues. Germline V gene data show CDR1 as MNHEY and CDR2 as SVGAGI.

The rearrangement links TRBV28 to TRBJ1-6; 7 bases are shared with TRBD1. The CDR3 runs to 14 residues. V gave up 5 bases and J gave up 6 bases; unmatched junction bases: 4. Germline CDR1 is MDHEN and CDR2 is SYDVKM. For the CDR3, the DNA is TGTGCCAGCAGTATGGGACAGACTAATTCACCCCTCCACTTT. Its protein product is CASSMGQTNSPLHF.

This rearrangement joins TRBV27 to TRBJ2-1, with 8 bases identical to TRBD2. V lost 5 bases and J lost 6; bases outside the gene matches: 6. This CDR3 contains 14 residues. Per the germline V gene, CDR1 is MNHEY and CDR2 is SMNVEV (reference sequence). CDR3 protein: CASSQYGRANEQFF. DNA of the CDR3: TGTGCCAGCAGTCAGTACGGGAGGGCCAATGAGCAGTTCTTC.